These 22 T cell receptor beta chains were all obtained from the same sample, sequenced in a study of CD4 T cells in relation to SARS-CoV-2 and coronaviruses. Clones were read by immunoSEQ multiplex PCR, and TCRdb kept only the in-frame ones, dropping some. The top ten hold roughly 8% of the sample, which has under 15,000 clones, 65% to 70% seen once. The unexposed donors gave CD4+ T cells in about 2010-2019, prior to COVID-19. After about 11 days of culture, CD4+ T cells were isolated. These receptors are not linked to any known antigen. Material for sequencing was CD4+ T cells from PBMCs, cultured in vitro. Every receptor here comes from a human donor in good health.

This chain connects TRBV5-6 to TRBJ1-3, with D unclear. The V and J ends lost 7 bases and 0 bases respectively, with 20 bases between them. The V gene's germline CDR1 is SGHDT and CDR2 YYEEEE. There are 17 residues in the CDR3. The CDR3 region has the DNA TGTGCCAGCGACTTACTAAGCAGTACTTTCTCTGGAAACACCATATATTTT. Its translation is CASDLLSSTFSGNTIYF.

This clone has just one count. CDR3 bases: TGCGCCAGCAGCTTGGTAGGGGGCGAGGAAAAACTGTTTTTT. It yields the protein CASSLVGGEEKLFF. The chain carries TRBV5-1 and TRBJ1-4, with 7 bases matching TRBD1. Germline lookup yields CDR1 SGHRS and CDR2 YFSETQ. The CDR3 is 14 amino acids. After removal of 0 bases from V and 8 bases from J, the junction contained 4 bases not matched to a gene. Full variable domain (outside the CDR3, taken from reference TRBV5-1 and TRBJ1-4): KAGVTQTPRYLIKTRGQQVTLSCSPISGHRSVSWYQQTPGQGLQFLFEYFSETQRNKGNFPGRFSGRQFSNSRSEMNVSTLELGDSALYLCASSLVGGEEKLFFGSGTQLSVL.

This chain links TRBV19 with TRBJ2-3, with 10 bases that match TRBD2. Per germline, CDR1 LNHDA and CDR2 SQIVND (reference sequence). After removal of 4 bases from V and 0 bases from J, the junction contained 4 bases not matched to a gene. CDR3 length: 16 amino acids. The CDR3 DNA reads TGTGCCAGTAGTACAAAGACTAGCGGGAGCACAGATACGCAGTATTTT. Its translation is CASSTKTSGSTDTQYF. Drawing the rest from reference TRBV19 and TRBJ2-3, the complete variable domain is DGGITQSPKYLFRKEGQNVTLSCEQNLNHDAMYWYRQDPGQGLRLIYYSQIVNDFQKGDIAEGYSVSREKKESFPLTVTSAQKNPTAFYLCASSTKTSGSTDTQYFGPGTRLTVL.

The rearrangement joins TRBV5-1 to TRBJ2-1; D assignment may be TRBD1 or TRBD2 (5 bases each). With 4 bases removed from V and 6 bases from J, the gap between germline ends came to 11 bases. This CDR3 region has 13 residues. The V gene's germline CDR1 is SGHRS and CDR2 YFSETQ. In DNA form, the CDR3 reads TGCGCCAGCAGCCCAGAGGGGACCAATGAGCAGTTCTTC. This gives the protein CASSPEGTNEQFF.

This clone has just a few counts. V usage is TRBV2 and J usage is TRBJ2-2, with 9 bases identical to TRBD1. The CDR3 contains 15 residues. CDR1 SNHLY and CDR2 FYNNEI come from the germline V gene. The trim removed 5 bases at V and 4 bases at J, leaving 5 bases unmatched. CDR3 sequence (DNA): TGTGCCAGCAGTAGGACAGGGGAGGTCACCGGGGAGCTGTTTTTT. Translated: CASSRTGEVTGELFF.

This rearrangement joins TRBV30 to TRBJ2-7; D is undetermined. V lost 5 bases and J 4 bases, leaving 12 bases between the germline ends. CDR3 size: 12 residues. Germline V gene data show CDR1 as GTSNPN and CDR2 as SVGIG (reference sequence). CDR3 DNA sequence: TGTGCCTGGCAAATCTACGGGTACGAGCAGTACTTC. Amino acids: CAWQIYGYEQYF.

This clone has more than one count but fewer than ten. This chain links TRBV28 with TRBJ2-7; 7 nucleotides match TRBD2. Germline loops: CDR1 MDHEN, CDR2 SYDVKM. The CDR3 has 14 residues. Trimming at V came to 6 bases and at J to 2 bases, leaving 7 bases not matched to a gene. The CDR3 sequence: CASSPNGGTYEQYF. As DNA, the CDR3 is TGTGCCAGCAGCCCCAACGGGGGGACCTACGAGCAGTACTTC.

The V and J genes are TRBV30 and TRBJ1-5, with D tentatively TRBD1 (5 bases). The CDR3 length is 13 residues. CDR1 GTSNPN and CDR2 SVGIG come from the germline V gene (reference sequence). Between the trimmed V and J ends, which lost 2 bases and 2 bases, there was a span of 7 bases. The CDR3: CAWSPQGNQPQHF. DNA of the CDR3: TGTGCCTGGAGTCCACAGGGCAATCAGCCCCAGCATTTT. Looking up the rest from reference TRBV30 and TRBJ1-5 gives the full variable domain: SQTIHQWPATLVQPVGSPLSLECTVEGTSNPNLYWYRQAAGRGLQLLFYSVGIGQISSEVPQNLSASRPQDRQFILSSKKLLLSDSGFYLCAWSPQGNQPQHFGDGTRLSIL.

The V call is TRBV5-1, the J call TRBJ2-7; D uncertain. The CDR3 runs 12 residues. Per germline, CDR1 SGHRS and CDR2 YFSETQ. V lost 1 base and J 3 bases, leaving 5 bases between the germline ends. In DNA form, the CDR3 reads TGCGCCAGCAGCTTGAACAGCTACGAGCAGTACTTC. It is translated as CASSLNSYEQYF.

This clone showed up just once. The chain carries TRBV9 and TRBJ2-7, with D uncertain. This CDR3 is built from 15 residues. CDR1 SGDLS and CDR2 YYNGEE come from the germline V gene. The V gene lost 1 base and the J gene lost 7 bases, with 18 bases spanning the gap. The CDR3 coding sequence is TGTGCCAGCAGCGTATTGGACCTCGGTGGTGGAGAGCAGTACTTC. It is translated as CASSVLDLGGGEQYF.

The chain joins TRBV3-1 (or the pseudogene TRBV3-2) to TRBJ2-3; no clear D gene. Germline V gives CDR1 LGHDT, CDR2 YNNKEL (reference sequence). V was pared by 1 base and J by 5 bases, with 4 bases between. The CDR3 covers 12 residues. CDR3: CASSQVEDTQYF. CDR3 nucleotides: TGTGCCAGCAGCCAAGTTGAAGATACGCAGTATTTT.

The genes are TRBV3-1 (or the pseudogene TRBV3-2) and TRBJ1-1; no clear D gene. The CDR3 consists of 14 residues. Per the germline V gene, CDR1 is LGHDT and CDR2 is YNNKEL (reference sequence). V was cut by 3 bases and J by 1 base, with 9 bases left in between. The CDR3 nucleotides are TGTGCCAGCAGCCACGGAATTGGGAACACTGAAGCTTTCTTT. Encoded protein: CASSHGIGNTEAFF.

This rearrangement joins TRBV6-5 to TRBJ2-1, with TRBD2 as a possible D gene (5 bases). V dropped 6 bases and J dropped 5 bases, with 17 bases sitting between them. The germline V gene encodes CDR1 MNHEY and CDR2 SVGAGI. CDR3 length equals 15 residues. CDR3 sequence: CASRYDWESHNEQFF. CDR3 DNA sequence: TGTGCCAGCAGATACGACTGGGAGAGCCACAATGAGCAGTTCTTC.

The chain combines TRBV4-1 with TRBJ1-2, with a possible D match to TRBD1 (5 bases). Between the trimmed V and J ends, which lost 0 bases and 0 bases, there was a span of 8 bases. CDR1 is MGHRA and CDR2 is YSYEKL in the germline V gene. The CDR3 totals 15 residues. The CDR3 nucleotides are TGCGCCAGCAGCCAAGAGACAGATTCTAACTATGGCTACACCTTC. Amino acid sequence: CASSQETDSNYGYTF.

The chain uses TRBV6-7 and TRBJ2-1, with 11 bases identical to TRBD2. TRBV6-7 is classed as an ORF, of uncertain function. This CDR3 has 19 amino acids. After removal of 2 bases from V and 7 bases from J, the junction contained 16 bases not matched to a gene. CDR3: CASSYRPVAGGPKGNEQFF. CDR3 coding DNA: TGTGCCAGCAGTTACCGACCTGTAGCGGGAGGGCCAAAGGGGAATGAGCAGTTCTTC.

V and J are TRBV7-9 and TRBJ1-4; 7 bases align to TRBD1. This CDR3 has 12 amino acids. V shed 5 bases and J 15 bases; nucleotides not matched to a gene: 9. Germline CDR1 is SEHNR and CDR2 is FQNEAQ (reference sequence). DNA of the CDR3: TGTGCCAGCAGCGTCCGGGACAGTGTTGTGTTTTTT. Translating gives CASSVRDSVVFF.

The chain carries TRBV9 and TRBJ2-3; TRBD1 matches 10 bases. Germline CDR1 reads SGDLS; CDR2 reads YYNGEE. This CDR3 is 18 amino acids long. The junction had 13 bases not matched to a gene; V was cut back by 4 bases and J by 2 bases. The DNA of the CDR3 is TGTGCCAGCAGCCGAAGGCCGGGACAGGGGAAGTACACAGATACGCAGTATTTT. This translates into CASSRRPGQGKYTDTQYF.

The rearrangement uses TRBV5-4 and TRBJ2-7; 14 nucleotides align to TRBD2. This CDR3 is 15 amino acids long. Trimming at V came to 4 bases and at J to 6 bases, leaving 6 bases not matched to a gene. The germline V gene encodes CDR1 SGHNT and CDR2 YYREEE (reference sequence). The CDR3 nucleotides read TGTGCCAGCAGCAGGGGACTAGCGGGAGTCACCGAGCAGTACTTC. As protein: CASSRGLAGVTEQYF.

The chain links TRBV5-5 to TRBJ2-7; D is unclear. The V end was cut by 2 bases, the J end by 0 bases, with 9 bases between. This CDR3 comprises 14 residues. The germline CDR1 and CDR2 sequences are SGHKS and YYEKEE (reference sequence). CDR3 sequence (DNA): TGTGCCAGCAGCTTCGCCTCCAGCTCCTACGAGCAGTACTTC. Its translation: CASSFASSSYEQYF.

This sequence joins TRBV20-1 and TRBJ2-7, with D tentatively TRBD1 (6 bases). The CDR3 length is 13 residues. Germline values: CDR1 DFQATT, CDR2 SNEGSKA (reference sequence). V lost 3 bases to trimming and J lost 6 bases, with 15 bases between them. The CDR3 DNA is TGCAGTGCTAGTAAAACAGGGCGCTCCGAGCAGTACTTC. It translates to CSASKTGRSEQYF.

This clone is labeled as large (0.1 to 1%). The rearrangement joins TRBV20-1 to TRBJ1-2; possibly TRBD1 for D (6 bases). The V end lost 4 bases, the J end lost 8 bases, and 11 bases lay between the germline ends. The CDR3 has 11 residues. Germline V gives CDR1 DFQATT, CDR2 SNEGSKA (reference sequence). CDR3 sequence (DNA): TGCAGTGCTATCAGGGGACCGGGCTACACCTTC. Protein product: CSAIRGPGYTF.

This chain links TRBV5-1 with TRBJ2-1; the D gene is possibly TRBD2 (6 bases). Trimming left V 0 bases short and J 0 bases short, with 10 bases between. The germline gives CDR1 SGHRS, CDR2 YFSETQ. CDR3 size: 16 residues. The CDR3 spells CASSLVGGSSYNEQFF. CDR3 DNA: TGCGCCAGCAGCTTGGTTGGGGGGAGCTCCTACAATGAGCAGTTCTTC.